One sample yielded the 13 T cell receptor beta chains listed below, sequenced in a study of blood T cells in healthy people across ages. With a J-beta primer mix and a sample-barcoded 5' primer, a second PCR ran roughly 6 to 11 cycles. Via MiXCR, TCRdb re-called the 5' RACE reads, giving one row per CDR3 protein. The sample has roughly 2 million distinct CDR3 sequences, roughly 49% seen once. The sequenced material came from blood. These receptors were taken from a woman in her 40s in good health.

The rearrangement joins TRBV28 to TRBJ1-4, with no clear D. This CDR3 has 12 amino acids. The ends were cut back, 5 bases at V and 12 bases at J, with 13 bases in the middle. Germline values: CDR1 MDHEN, CDR2 SYDVKM. DNA of the CDR3: TGTGCCAGCAGTCCCGGGCCCCGGGAACTGTTTTTT. Encoded protein: CASSPGPRELFF.

The J gene is TRBJ2-1, the V gene TRBV18; D possibly uses TRBD1 or TRBD2 (5 bases each). The CDR3 length is 15 residues. Looked up from germline, CDR1 is KGHSH and CDR2 is LQKENI. V was shortened by 4 bases and J by 8 bases, with 18 bases between the two germline ends. The CDR3 loop is CASSHDRGSLDEQFF. The DNA of the CDR3 is TGTGCCAGCTCACATGACAGAGGGTCTCTCGATGAGCAGTTCTTC.

This clonotype has a handful of counts. The chain couples TRBV29-1 to TRBJ2-5, with a tentative D call TRBD2 (6 bases). CDR1 and CDR2 from the germline V gene are SQVTM and ANQGSEA. The ends were cut back, 2 bases at V and 5 bases at J, with 9 bases in the middle. The length of the CDR3 is 12 residues. This chain's CDR3 is CSVEHSGETQYF. The CDR3 nucleotides read TGCAGCGTTGAACACAGCGGGGAGACCCAGTACTTC.

The chain links TRBV7-2 to TRBJ2-3; the D is unclear. Per the germline V gene, CDR1 is SGHTA and CDR2 is FQGNSA. The CDR3 has 14 residues. Trimming stripped 5 bases from V and 2 bases from J, with 11 bases between. CDR3 nucleotide sequence: TGTGCCAGCAGCCGTACCTCTACCACAGATACGCAGTATTTT. Translating gives CASSRTSTTDTQYF.

The V gene is TRBV6-2 or TRBV6-3, the J gene TRBJ1-2, with 9 bases that match TRBD1. J lost 8 bases, V lost 4 bases, and 5 bases had no gene match. The germline V gene has CDR1 MNHEY and CDR2 SVGEGT. The CDR3 is 13 residues long. The CDR3 loop is CASSWGQGGGYTF. Here the CDR3 DNA reads TGTGCCAGCAGTTGGGGACAGGGTGGCGGCTACACCTTC.

V is TRBV5-1 and J is TRBJ2-5; D possibly corresponds to TRBD2 (6 bases). Germline V gives CDR1 SGHRS, CDR2 YFSETQ. V was trimmed by 2 bases and J by 5 bases, leaving 10 bases between them. The CDR3 is made up of 13 amino acids. CDR3 in amino acids: CASSLRDSETQYF. CDR3 nucleotide sequence: TGCGCCAGCAGCTTACGGGACTCCGAGACCCAGTACTTC.

This clonotype was seen more than once but under ten times. The chain recombines TRBV4-2 with TRBJ2-4; D perhaps matches TRBD1 (6 bases). CDR3 length: 16 residues. Germline V gene lookup returns CDR1 LGHNA and CDR2 YNFKEQ. V lost 0 bases to trimming and J lost 7 bases, with 16 bases between them. This CDR3 reads CASSQEGSGENNIQYF. CDR3 nucleotide sequence: TGTGCCAGCAGCCAAGAAGGCTCAGGGGAGAATAACATTCAGTACTTC.

This chain links TRBV7-2 with TRBJ1-1; 10 bases line up with TRBD1. With 4 bases clipped from V and 5 bases from J, the junction kept 4 bases outside the gene matches. This CDR3 contains 14 residues. Germline CDR1 reads SGHTA; CDR2 reads FQGNSA. The DNA for the CDR3 is TGTGCCAGCAGCTCGGGACAGGGGACGACTGAAGCTTTCTTT. Encoded protein: CASSSGQGTTEAFF.

This chain links TRBV5-1 with TRBJ2-4, with D possibly being TRBD2 (5 bases). The J call is in doubt because the DNA end fits TRBJ2-7 better. CDR3 size: 14 residues. Per the germline V gene, CDR1 is SGHRS and CDR2 is YFSETQ. DNA for the CDR3: TGCGCCAGCAGCTTGGACTCGGAGGATTACGAGCAGTACTTC. Amino acid sequence: CASSLDSEDYEQYF.

V and J are TRBV7-6 and TRBJ1-5; no clear D. The V gene lost 5 bases and the J gene lost 4 bases, with 9 bases spanning the gap. The CDR3 length is 13 residues. Germline V gives CDR1 SGHVS, CDR2 FNYEAQ. The CDR3 protein is CASSIKSNQPQHF. CDR3 bases: TGTGCCAGCAGCATAAAGTCAAATCAGCCCCAGCATTTT. Full variable domain (missing parts from reference TRBV7-6 and TRBJ1-5): GAGVSQSPRYKVTKRGQDVALRCDPISGHVSLYWYRQALGQGPEFLTYFNYEAQQDKSGLPNDRFSAERPEGSISTLTIQRTEQRDSAMYRCASSIKSNQPQHFGDGTRLSIL.

This clonotype showed up just a few times. V usage is TRBV11-2 and J usage is TRBJ2-1; D gene unclear. The germline V gene encodes CDR1 SGHAT and CDR2 FQNNGV. The CDR3 runs to 15 residues. Trimming pared 5 bases from V and 5 bases from J, leaving 16 bases between. This CDR3 reads CASSASVSSHNEQFF. The CDR3 nucleotides are TGTGCCAGCAGCGCAAGCGTCTCCTCTCACAATGAGCAGTTCTTC.

This sequence joins TRBV3-1 and TRBJ2-7, with D perhaps TRBD2 (5 bases). The CDR3 length is 17 residues. Deletions cut 0 bases from V and 2 bases from J, with 17 bases between. Germline CDR1 reads LGHDT; CDR2 reads YNNKEL (reference sequence). Here the CDR3 DNA reads TGTGCCAGCAGCCAAGATCGCGTGGGAGTAAGAACCTACGAGCAGTACTTC. Encoded protein: CASSQDRVGVRTYEQYF.

This clonotype was detected only once. At one of its ends the junction is not consistent with the germline gene, which may arise from a read error. The chain combines TRBV4-3 with TRBJ2-3, with no clear D. CDR3 length: 14 amino acids. The germline V gene encodes CDR1 LGHNA and CDR2 YSLEER. In nucleotides, the CDR3 is TGCGCCAGCAGCCAAGATGTACGTTCAGATATGCAGTATTTT. This sequence encodes CASSQDVRSDMQYF.